The clone carrying this T cell receptor beta chain was picked up many times. Trimming removed 4 bases at V and 8 bases at J, with 16 bases between. In germline, CDR1 is SGDLS, CDR2 YYNGEE. CDR3 length equals 15 residues. This record belongs to a study of T cells in Graves' hyperthyroidism and ophthalmopathy. Regions amplified from RNA transcripts were the TCR beta CDR3 regions. Using the HTBI primer set, a first-round RT-PCR was run on the TCR CDR3. MiXCR was run by TCRdb on the multiplex PCR reads, yielding one entry per CDR3 protein. The sample records about 350,000 distinct CDR3 sequences, about 15% being singletons.

The chain employs TRBV9 and TRBJ1-6; a weak D match, TRBD1 (5 bases). Source material: blood. This receptor was identified in a woman aged 30 to 39 with Graves' hyperthyroidism. The CDR3 region is CASSPRVTGDSPLHF. The CDR3 nucleotides read TGTGCCAGCAGCCCGCGGGTGACGGGGGATTCACCCCTCCACTTT. Variable domain in full (rest from reference TRBV9 and TRBJ1-6): DSGVTQTPKHLITATGQRVTLRCSPRSGDLSVYWYQQSLDQGLQFLIQYYNGEERAKGNILERFSAQQFPDLHSELNLSSLELGDSALYFCASSPRVTGDSPLHFGNGTRLTVT.